One and the same sample provided the 13 T cell receptor beta chains below, sequenced in a study of cytomegalovirus exposure and HLA in healthy donors (dated by TCRdb to the late 2010s). Libraries were made using the immunoSEQ multiplex PCR assay. The multiplex PCR relied on a mix of 60 forward primers for TCR Vbeta segments and 13 reverse primers for TCR Jbeta segments. The source is immuneACCESS, and TCRdb retained only in-frame sequences with V and J called. Part of the clones is not carried over; for the studies checked, unresolved V genes explain less than half of this, and the remainder is unexplained. This sample lists about 190,000 clones; roughly three quarters were detected once. The top ten hold roughly 1.6% of the sample. The sequencing sample was made of PBMCs. The receptors shown here come from a woman between 18 and 30 years old in good health and CMV-seronegative.

Details on this clone: The junction does not match germline at one end; this may be a read error. The V call is TRBV7-9, the J call TRBJ1-2; 7 nucleotides match TRBD1. The germline V gene has CDR1 SEHNR and CDR2 FQNEAQ (reference sequence). CDR3 size: 12 residues. The CDR3 coding sequence is TGTTCCAGCAGCGCACAGGGGCGAGGCTACACCTTC. Its translation: CSSSAQGRGYTF.

This rearrangement joins TRBV11-3 to TRBJ1-6; D remains unclear. CDR1 and CDR2 (germline): SGHNT, YENEEA. V lost 4 bases and J lost 6, with 16 bases in between. The CDR3 totals 16 residues. The CDR3 spells CASSSLRGFPNSPLHF. The DNA of the CDR3 is TGTGCCAGCAGCTCCCTGAGAGGCTTCCCTAATTCACCCCTCCACTTT.

The chain joins TRBV27 to TRBJ1-4, with D perhaps TRBD1 (6 bases). The CDR3 consists of 15 residues. Germline V lookup: CDR1 MNHEY, CDR2 SMNVEV (reference sequence). The ends were cut back, 8 bases at V and 8 bases at J, with 21 bases in the middle. The CDR3 bases are TGTGCCAGCTATCCGTCGGGGGGCCCAGAAGAAAAACTGTTTTTT. Residues: CASYPSGGPEEKLFF.

This clone was counted a single time. The chain employs TRBV9 and TRBJ1-1; D is unresolved. The CDR3 is made up of 13 amino acids. Germline loops: CDR1 SGDLS, CDR2 YYNGEE. V lost 3 bases and J lost 0, with 6 bases in between. For the CDR3, the DNA is TGTGCCAGCAGCGGTTCAGTGAACACTGAAGCTTTCTTT. This codes for CASSGSVNTEAFF. Filled out from reference TRBV9 and TRBJ1-1, the complete variable domain reads DSGVTQTPKHLITATGQRVTLRCSPRSGDLSVYWYQQSLDQGLQFLIQYYNGEERAKGNILERFSAQQFPDLHSELNLSSLELGDSALYFCASSGSVNTEAFFGQGTRLTVV.

J is TRBJ1-5 and V is TRBV9, with TRBD1 matching over 7 bases. The CDR3 runs to 14 residues. CDR1 and CDR2 from the germline V gene are SGDLS and YYNGEE. Trimming at V came to 5 bases and at J to 4 bases, leaving 6 bases not matched to a gene. The CDR3 bases are TGTGCCAGCAGTGTTGGGACAGTAAATCAGCCCCAGCATTTT. It encodes CASSVGTVNQPQHF.

This sequence joins TRBV28 and TRBJ2-2, with TRBD1 as a possible D gene (5 bases). V was trimmed by 7 bases and J by 5 bases, leaving 14 bases between them. Germline CDR1 and CDR2: MDHEN and SYDVKM. There are 14 residues in the CDR3. CDR3 nucleotides: TGTGCCAGCAACGGATTTTCAGGGACCGGGGAGCTGTTTTTT. This gives the protein CASNGFSGTGELFF.

This CDR3 is CASSPQGTWYEQYF. The CDR3 DNA reads as TGTGCCAGTAGTCCACAGGGGACGTGGTACGAGCAGTACTTC. This chain uses TRBV19 with TRBJ2-7, with 7 bases fitting TRBD1. The junction had 8 bases not matched to a gene; V was cut back by 5 bases and J by 4 bases. This CDR3 comprises 14 residues. The germline CDR1 and CDR2 sequences are LNHDA and SQIVND (reference sequence). Looking up the rest from reference TRBV19 and TRBJ2-7 gives the full variable domain: DGGITQSPKYLFRKEGQNVTLSCEQNLNHDAMYWYRQDPGQGLRLIYYSQIVNDFQKGDIAEGYSVSREKKESFPLTVTSAQKNPTAFYLCASSPQGTWYEQYFGPGTRLTVT.

The J gene is TRBJ2-5, the V gene TRBV27; D is perhaps TRBD2 (6 bases). The V and J ends lost 2 bases and 6 bases respectively, with 13 bases between them. This CDR3 has 14 residues. Germline loops: CDR1 MNHEY, CDR2 SMNVEV (reference sequence). As DNA, the CDR3 is TGTGCCAGCAGTTTAGGAGGGGTCGGAAAGACCCAGTACTTC. Its protein product is CASSLGGVGKTQYF.

CDR3 protein: CASSVAGTGLGQPQHF. The CDR3 bases are TGTGCCAGCAGTGTTGCCGGGACAGGGTTGGGTCAGCCCCAGCATTTT. This chain joins TRBV2 and TRBJ1-5; TRBD1 matches at 9 bases. Germline trimming cut 4 bases from V and 6 bases from J; bases unmatched to any gene: 10. Germline CDR1 is SNHLY and CDR2 is FYNNEI. This CDR3 comprises 16 residues.

This clone was seen just once. The V call is TRBV4-2, the J call TRBJ2-5, with TRBD2 matching over 8 bases. V was pared by 1 base and J by 5 bases, with 9 bases of the junction left unmatched. Germline CDR1 is LGHNA and CDR2 is YNFKEQ. The CDR3 spans 16 residues. The CDR3, as DNA: TGTGCCAGCAGCCAAGGGGGGAGCGGGGGCCGGGAGACCCAGTACTTC. Translating it yields CASSQGGSGGRETQYF.

This chain uses TRBV27 with TRBJ1-4, with 8 nucleotides matching TRBD1. The CDR3 loop spans 15 amino acids. CDR1 and CDR2 from the germline V gene are MNHEY and SMNVEV (reference sequence). V lost 5 bases, J lost 2 bases, and 4 bases stayed unmatched. The CDR3 sequence is CASSQTGGTNEKLFF. The CDR3 coding sequence is TGTGCCAGCAGTCAAACAGGGGGTACTAATGAAAAACTGTTTTTT.

This chain uses TRBV2 with TRBJ2-7, with a tentative D call TRBD1 (6 bases). Looked up from germline, CDR1 is SNHLY and CDR2 is FYNNEI. The CDR3 length is 14 residues. The germline V and J ends were trimmed by 3 bases and 6 bases, with 15 bases remaining between them. The CDR3 sequence: CASSDLQGVSEQYF. In DNA form, the CDR3 reads TGTGCCAGCAGTGATTTACAGGGAGTAAGCGAGCAGTACTTC.

This chain links TRBV18 with TRBJ2-7; maybe TRBD1 (5 bases). This CDR3 is 13 amino acids long. CDR1 and CDR2 from the germline V gene are KGHSH and LQKENI. V lost 4 bases to trimming and J lost 5 bases, with 12 bases between them. CDR3 loop: CASSRVGVDEQYF. The CDR3, as DNA: TGTGCCAGCTCACGTGTAGGGGTAGACGAGCAGTACTTC.